The rows below give T cell receptor beta chains drawn from one sample of a study of monozygotic twins with inflammatory bowel disease. TCRdb re-called the 5' RACE reads; one entry per CDR3 protein, DNA not given. The table lists 350,000 to 400,000 distinct CDR3 sequences. The specimen sequenced was blood. Receptors were obtained from a human donor with ulcerative colitis or Crohn's disease, or a healthy co-twin of an affected twin (not recorded which). CDR3s include the opening cysteine and the closing phenylalanine or tryptophan.

v_gene	j_gene	CDR3aa
TRBV20-1	TRBJ1-1	CSALVVDTEAFF
TRBV29-1	TRBJ2-7	CSALTGFAYEQYF
TRBV5-6	TRBJ2-2	CASRSNAGYNTGELFF
TRBV12-3/TRBV12-4	TRBJ2-6	CASSLTGMGANVLTF
TRBV5-5	TRBJ1-1	CASSLRGGAFF
TRBV5-1	TRBJ2-7	CASSSGWRPKNSYEQYF
TRBV11-2	TRBJ1-6	CASSLVPRGRSPLHF
TRBV5-4	TRBJ2-1	CASSQGTSDYEQFF
TRBV12-3/TRBV12-4	TRBJ1-5	CASAQTPSQPQHF
TRBV19	TRBJ2-5	CASSVTGHRETQYF
TRBV6-1	TRBJ2-7	CASQATYEQYF
TRBV4-3	TRBJ1-6	CASSRTVGDRVGSPLHF
TRBV20-1	TRBJ2-2	CSASGENTGELFF
TRBV11-2	TRBJ2-7	CASSSTTGLANYEQYF
TRBV6-4	TRBJ1-6	CASSDGQGASPLHF
TRBV10-3	TRBJ2-6	CAISAQGPGANVLTF